Below, 20 T cell receptor beta chains from the same sample are listed, as sequenced in a study of T cells after yellow fever vaccination. One entry per CDR3 protein, called by TCRdb with MiXCR from the 5' RACE reads. The top ten clones hold around 20% of a sample with 250,000 or so distinct CDR3 sequences, more than 3.5% of them seen once. The sequencing used PBMCs, collected 15 days after the yellow fever booster vaccination. Receptors originate from a young man who received the YFV17D yellow fever vaccine.

This clonotype has at least ten counts. V is TRBV5-1 and J is TRBJ2-3; TRBD2 matches at 11 bases. The V and J ends lost 0 bases and 2 bases, in that order; junction bases with no gene match: 5. CDR1 and CDR2 from the germline V gene are SGHRS and YFSETQ. The CDR3 totals 17 residues. The CDR3 loop reads CASSLVPSGGPTDTQYF. The CDR3 nucleotides read TGCGCCAGCAGCTTGGTTCCTAGCGGGGGGCCCACAGATACGCAGTATTTT.

This clonotype was seen many times. The V and J genes are TRBV7-2 and TRBJ2-7, with D tentatively TRBD2 (6 bases). The V end lost 3 bases, the J end lost 2 bases, and 14 bases lay between the germline ends. Germline lookup yields CDR1 SGHTA and CDR2 FQGNSA. This CDR3 is built from 15 residues. CDR3 loop: CASSLTSPPTYEQYF. The CDR3 DNA follows: TGTGCCAGCAGCTTGACTAGTCCCCCAACCTACGAGCAGTACTTC.

In this sample, this clonotype turned up a few times. This chain uses TRBV20-1 with TRBJ1-1; D unresolved. The length of the CDR3 is 13 residues. In germline, CDR1 is DFQATT, CDR2 SNEGSKA (reference sequence). With 2 bases removed from V and 1 base from J, the gap between germline ends came to 8 bases. This chain's CDR3 is CSARPSGNTEAFF. The CDR3 region has the DNA TGCAGTGCTAGACCCTCGGGGAACACTGAAGCTTTCTTT.

This clonotype was counted ten times or more. The chain joins TRBV12-3 or TRBV12-4 to TRBJ1-5; D gene unclear. Trimming stripped 3 bases from V and 3 bases from J, with 12 bases between. The CDR3 is 15 residues long. The CDR3 reads CASSLEGRINQPQHF. The CDR3 bases are TGTGCCAGCAGTTTGGAAGGGAGGATCAATCAGCCCCAGCATTTT.

There are many counts of this clonotype. The chain couples TRBV6-2 or TRBV6-3 to TRBJ2-3; tentative D call: TRBD2 (6 bases). From germline, CDR1 is MNHEY and CDR2 SVGEGT. CDR3 length equals 14 residues. With 4 bases removed from V and 2 bases from J, the gap between germline ends came to 10 bases. The DNA for the CDR3 is TGTGCCAGCAGTTTTGGAGGGGCCACAGATACGCAGTATTTT. Protein: CASSFGGATDTQYF.

This clonotype was counted many times. The genes are TRBV6-5 and TRBJ1-5; no firm D call. Trimming took 6 bases from V and 9 from J, leaving 15 bases between them. Germline loops: CDR1 MNHEY, CDR2 SVGAGI. This CDR3 contains 13 residues. CDR3 sequence (DNA): TGTGCCAGCAGCCGTCTCCCCAAACGGCCCCAGCATTTT. Its translation is CASSRLPKRPQHF.

This clonotype has at least ten counts. This rearrangement joins TRBV7-9 to TRBJ1-6; 8 positions agree with TRBD1. The CDR3 length is 14 residues. The trim removed 5 bases at V and 8 bases at J, leaving 5 bases unmatched. Germline CDR1 and CDR2: SEHNR and FQNEAQ (reference sequence). The CDR3 DNA reads as TGTGCCAGCAGCCGGGGACAGGCCCATTCACCCCTCCACTTT. It translates to CASSRGQAHSPLHF.

This clonotype was seen at least ten times. The chain employs TRBV20-1 and TRBJ1-2; D gene ambiguous. Germline V gene sequence: CDR1 DFQATT, CDR2 SNEGSKA (reference sequence). With 4 bases removed from V and 5 bases from J, the gap between germline ends came to 20 bases. The CDR3 extends over 15 amino acids. For the CDR3, the DNA is TGCAGTGCTACTTCAGACCGTACCCACCTGTATGGCTACACCTTC. Amino acid sequence: CSATSDRTHLYGYTF.

This clonotype was detected ten times or more. This chain links TRBV12-3 or TRBV12-4 with TRBJ2-7; D call uncertain. Trimming cost V 3 bases and J 3 bases, with 9 bases left between them. The CDR3 length is 13 residues. CDR3 DNA: TGTGCCAGCAGTTTTGACGCCAACTACGAGCAGTACGTC. It specifies CASSFDANYEQYV.

The table lists this clonotype with many counts. The chain recombines TRBV10-3 with TRBJ1-6; a weak D match, TRBD1 (6 bases). Trimming removed 0 bases from V and 6 bases from J, with 12 bases in between. There are 16 residues in the CDR3. Germline CDR1 and CDR2: ENHRY and SYGVKD. The CDR3 sequence: CAISESRGGSNSPLHF. The CDR3 DNA reads as TGTGCCATCAGTGAGTCGAGAGGGGGGAGTAATTCACCCCTCCACTTT.

This clonotype was recorded many times. The gene calls are TRBV6-2 or TRBV6-3 and TRBJ2-5, with 8 bases identical to TRBD2. Losses at the gene ends were 2 bases for V and 5 bases for J; bases not matched to a gene: 13. CDR3 size: 17 residues. CDR1 MNHEY and CDR2 SVGEGT come from the germline V gene. The CDR3 is CASSYRPWTSLGETQYF. CDR3 DNA sequence: TGTGCCAGCAGTTACCGACCTTGGACTAGCCTCGGGGAGACCCAGTACTTC.

This clonotype was detected ten times or more. The chain employs TRBV27 and TRBJ2-7; 8 bases are shared with TRBD2. The CDR3 runs 16 residues. Germline loops: CDR1 MNHEY, CDR2 SMNVEV (reference sequence). V lost 2 bases to trimming and J lost 3 bases; unmatched junction nucleotides: 9. CDR3 DNA sequence: TGTGCCAGCAGTTTAGTGGCGGGGGGACCGCTCTACGAGCAGTACGTC. Translating it yields CASSLVAGGPLYEQYV.

This clonotype was observed a few times. The chain uses TRBV16 and TRBJ1-2, with D unresolved. CDR1 and CDR2 (germline): KGHSY, FQNENV. V lost 0 bases to trimming and J lost 4 bases, with 3 bases between them. The CDR3 has 12 residues. The DNA for the CDR3 is TGTGCCAGCAGCCAATCGACCTATGGCTACACCTTC. Residues: CASSQSTYGYTF.

This clonotype was seen many times. The CDR3 reads CASSRTSGGSSYEQYV. The CDR3 DNA follows: TGTGCCAGCAGTAGGACTAGCGGGGGCAGCTCCTACGAGCAGTACGTC. The rearrangement joins TRBV7-8 to TRBJ2-7; 13 positions match TRBD2. CDR3 size: 16 residues. The V gene end was trimmed by 6 bases and the J gene end by 0 bases; junction bases not matched to a gene: 5. CDR1 SGHVS and CDR2 FQNEAQ come from the germline V gene.

The table lists this clonotype with many counts. This chain connects TRBV7-2 to TRBJ2-2, with TRBD2 matching over 9 bases. Germline CDR1 and CDR2: SGHTA and FQGNSA. The CDR3 extends over 15 amino acids. V shed 8 bases, J shed 4 bases, and the junction held 8 bases outside the gene matches. The CDR3 nucleotides are TGTGCCAGCGAAAAAGCGGGGGGAGTCACCGGGGAGCTGTTTTTT. Its translation is CASEKAGGVTGELFF.

This rearrangement joins TRBV7-2 to TRBJ1-5; no clear D. The CDR3 contains 13 residues. Germline CDR1 is SGHTA and CDR2 is FQGNSA. V lost 2 bases to trimming and J lost 4 bases, with 6 bases between them. CDR3 sequence: CASSLQENQPQHF. DNA for the CDR3: TGTGCCAGCAGCTTACAGGAGAATCAGCCCCAGCATTTT. Looking up the rest from reference TRBV7-2 and TRBJ1-5 gives the full variable domain: GAGVSQSPSNKVTEKGKDVELRCDPISGHTALYWYRQSLGQGLEFLIYFQGNSAPDKSGLPSDRFSAERTGGSVSTLTIQRTQQEDSAVYLCASSLQENQPQHFGDGTRLSIL.

In this sample, this clonotype turned up a few times. This chain links TRBV14 with TRBJ2-2; D is possibly TRBD2 (6 bases). The germline V gene has CDR1 SGHDN and CDR2 FVKESK. The CDR3 runs to 18 residues. The ends were cut back, 0 bases at V and 1 base at J, with 15 bases in the middle. The CDR3 DNA reads TGTGCCAGCAGCCAAGATGGGGGGATCCCATGGAACACCGGGGAGCTGTTTTTT. Its translation is CASSQDGGIPWNTGELFF. Variable domain in full (rest from reference TRBV14 and TRBJ2-2): EAGVTQFPSHSVIEKGQTVTLRCDPISGHDNLYWYRRVMGKEIKFLLHFVKESKQDESGMPNNRFLAERTGGTYSTLKVQPAELEDSGVYFCASSQDGGIPWNTGELFFGEGSRLTVL.

This clonotype was seen ten or more times. The CDR3 bases are TGCAGTGTGCCAAATATAGCGGGGGGCGCCTACAATGAGCAGTTCTTC. It codes for CSVPNIAGGAYNEQFF. This chain links TRBV20-1 with TRBJ2-1; 10 nucleotides align to TRBD2. Germline CDR1 is DFQATT and CDR2 is SNEGSKA (reference sequence). The CDR3 covers 16 residues. Unmatched junction bases numbered 11, after V lost 7 bases and J lost 2 bases.

This clonotype was seen many times. The rearrangement links TRBV3-1 to TRBJ2-2; 11 nucleotides line up with TRBD2. Germline V gene sequence: CDR1 LGHDT, CDR2 YNNKEL (reference sequence). The junction had 9 bases not matched to a gene; V was cut back by 6 bases and J by 3 bases. This CDR3 region has 17 residues. For the CDR3, the DNA is TGTGCCAGCAGGCGACGTAGCGGGGGGGCCCACACCGGGGAGCTGTTTTTT. This translates into CASRRRSGGAHTGELFF.

This clonotype was picked up many times. The chain is built from TRBV5-6 and TRBJ1-3, with a tentative D call TRBD1 (6 bases). The CDR3 length is 15 residues. The V and J ends lost 3 bases and 0 bases respectively, with 10 bases between them. Germline loops: CDR1 SGHDT, CDR2 YYEEEE. This chain's CDR3 is CASSSTGSSGNTIYF. The CDR3 DNA is TGTGCCAGCAGCTCAACAGGGAGCTCTGGAAACACCATATATTTT. Based on the CDR3 plus reference TRBV5-6 and TRBJ1-3, the full variable domain is DAGVTQSPTHLIKTRGQQVTLRCSPKSGHDTVSWYQQALGQGPQFIFQYYEEEERQRGNFPDRFSGHQFPNYSSELNVNALLLGDSALYLCASSSTGSSGNTIYFGEGSWLTVV.